A selection of T cell receptor beta chains follows, all from one sample in a study of blood T cell repertoires in COVID-19. Sequencing used immunoSEQ multiplex PCR; TCRdb keeps in-frame clones, though not all of them. The table has 78,000 or so clones, 80% to 90% seen once. Sequenced input: peripheral blood. The receptors shown here come from a woman between 45 and 60 years old with acute or convalescent COVID-19. Both conserved end residues are part of each CDR3. D genes are given only for firm matches. Some rows mark clone size as missing; the rest say once, few, many or name a class of expanded clone.

DNA: TGTGCCAGCAGCCTGGACAGGGGACTAGCGGGGCCAAGCTCCTACGAGCAGTACTTC
CDR3: CASSLDRGLAGPSSYEQYF
J: TRBJ2-7
size: -
V: TRBV5-4
D: TRBD2

DNA: TGTGCCAGCAGTCGGGGAGGGCGCCGTGGGGAGAACACTGAAGCTTTCTTT
CDR3: CASSRGGRRGENTEAFF
J: TRBJ1-1
size: -
V: TRBV2
D: -

DNA: TGTGCCAGCAGTTACTGGGGACAGGGGAACACTGAAGCTTTCTTT
CDR3: CASSYWGQGNTEAFF
J: TRBJ1-1
size: -
V: TRBV6-2/TRBV6-3
D: TRBD1

DNA: TGTGCCAGCACCGCGGGATACGGGGAGCTGTTTTTT
CDR3: CASTAGYGELFF
J: TRBJ2-2
size: -
V: TRBV7-9
D: -

DNA: TGTGCCTGGAGTGTACTGGGACAGCGGCCAAACACCATATATTTT
CDR3: CAWSVLGQRPNTIYF
J: TRBJ1-3
size: -
V: TRBV30
D: TRBD1

DNA: TGTGCCAGCAGCTTAGGGGGGACAGGGTACGAGCAGTACTTC
CDR3: CASSLGGTGYEQYF
J: TRBJ2-7
size: -
V: TRBV11-2
D: TRBD1

DNA: TGTGCCAGCAGCGTTGGACAGGGGTCCGGAAACACCATATATTTT
CDR3: CASSVGQGSGNTIYF
J: TRBJ1-3
size: -
V: TRBV9
D: TRBD1

DNA: TGCGCCAGCAGCCAACGCTGGGGACTAGCCGATGAGCAGTTCTTC
CDR3: CASSQRWGLADEQFF
J: TRBJ2-1
size: -
V: TRBV4-3
D: TRBD2

DNA: TGCGCCAGCAGCCACGAGGACAGGGGTGGGGAAAAACTGTTTTTT
CDR3: CASSHEDRGGEKLFF
J: TRBJ1-4
size: -
V: TRBV4-3
D: TRBD1

DNA: TGTGCCAGCAGCGTAAAGACAGGTGGATCCTACGAGCAGTACTTC
CDR3: CASSVKTGGSYEQYF
J: TRBJ2-7
size: few
V: TRBV9
D: -

DNA: TGTGCCAGCAGCTCAGGGACTAGCGGGAGTAGGAGAGGAGAGACCCAGTACTTC
CDR3: CASSSGTSGSRRGETQYF
J: TRBJ2-5
size: -
V: TRBV7-2
D: TRBD2

DNA: TGTGCCAGCAGGGACAGGGCGAACACCGGGGAGCTGTTTTTT
CDR3: CASRDRANTGELFF
J: TRBJ2-2
size: -
V: TRBV9
D: TRBD1

DNA: TGTGCCAGCAGTGAGCCCAGCGGGAGCTCCTACGAGCAGTACTTC
CDR3: CASSEPSGSSYEQYF
J: TRBJ2-7
size: -
V: TRBV25-1
D: TRBD2

DNA: TGTGCCAGCAGTGAACCGCGGGGGGTCCTCCACTTT
CDR3: CASSEPRGVLHF
J: TRBJ1-6
size: -
V: TRBV25-1
D: -

DNA: TGTGCCAGCAAAGCAGGTTCCTCTCCCGAGCAGTACTTC
CDR3: CASKAGSSPEQYF
J: TRBJ2-7
size: -
V: TRBV27
D: -

DNA: TGTGCCAGCTCAGCACTAACTAGCGGGGGGGCGACAGATACGCAGTATTTT
CDR3: CASSALTSGGATDTQYF
J: TRBJ2-3
size: -
V: TRBV18
D: TRBD2

DNA: TGTGCCAGCAGTTCGCCGGGACATGTCACCTTC
CDR3: CASSSPGHVTF
J: TRBJ1-2
size: -
V: TRBV12-3/TRBV12-4
D: -

DNA: TGTGCCAGCAGCGGAGGCGGGGGGGCTCAAGAGACCCAGTACTTC
CDR3: CASSGGGGAQETQYF
J: TRBJ2-5
size: -
V: TRBV9
D: TRBD2